This T cell receptor beta chain came from a study of cytomegalovirus exposure and HLA in healthy donors. Findings of the study overall: Within a later analysis, the majority of CMV-associated TCR beta chains appeared HLA-restricted.

Germline lookup yields CDR1 SQVTM and CDR2 ANQGSEA. Losses at the gene ends were 4 bases for V and 8 bases for J; bases not matched to a gene: 10. The CDR3 is made up of 14 amino acids. Primers for the PCR totalled 60 Vbeta and 13 Jbeta. Using immunoSEQ multiplex PCR, the repertoire was profiled, and TCRdb retains in-frame clones only, with some absent. In total, the table holds some 71,000 clones. A word on this clone: Its antigen is not identified.

This receptor was obtained from a woman in her 30s in good health and CMV-seronegative. The source material was PBMCs. The chain uses TRBV29-1 and TRBJ2-1; TRBD2 aligns across 8 bases. The CDR3 coding sequence is TGCAGCGTTGTTAGGCAGCGGGGGAACGATGAGCAGTTCTTC. The encoded protein is CSVVRQRGNDEQFF.